Listed here is a single T cell receptor beta chain. Its antigen is still unknown. Relative to the germline gene, one junction end is altered; a read error may explain this. The germline V gene (reference sequence) specifies DFQATT as CDR1 and SNEGSKA as CDR2. The cysteine opens and the phenylalanine closes a CDR3 of 9 amino acids. Only CDR3 DNA is held: 27 bases, read in frame from base 1. This record belongs to a study of blood T cell repertoires in COVID-19 (dated by TCRdb to 2020 to 2022). About the study as a whole: Samples covering the acute and convalescent phases of COVID-19 were provided by collaborators in the United States, Italy and Spain. The repertoires were released in a freely available public database meant as a resource for research on the immune response to SARS-CoV-2. The prospective study material was composed of cDNA or gDNA derived from T cells, B-cell-depleted T cells, or PBMCs. Where HLA class I and class II types were available, the types were taken from metadata supplied by the sample provider, not from assay-based typing. Subjects who had been exposed to COVID-19, were actively infected with it, or had recovered from it provided the deeply sampled blood TCRbeta repertoires that made up the dataset. Samples were obtained from the ongoing ImmuneRACE study (first 160 participants) and from some 1,200 subjects provided by 6 global collaborators. Sample metadata almost always included a de-identified subject ID, COVID-19 status, age in years and sex. The paper as a whole reports these results and caveats: Clinical and demographic metadata were provided uncurated, with the amount varying by source and participant.

TCRbeta CDR3 regions were amplified from genomic DNA using the immunoSEQ Assay, a bias-controlled multiplex PCR. In the paper's pipeline: Within the assay, amplification of reference gene primers was used to estimate how many nucleated cells each sample contained. To quantify the absolute abundance of each unique TCRbeta CDR3 rearrangement, sequence reads were collapsed and filtered. For each sample, productive Simpson clonality was calculated as the square root of Simpson's diversity index across productive rearrangements. What TCRdb holds here is the immuneACCESS table cut down to in-frame rearrangements. Part of the clones is not present; checked against another copy, under half of the missing clones reflect an unresolved V gene, and the others are unexplained. The DNA was the basis for D and trimming; V, J and clone size are from that table. The sample records around 79,000 clones, around 89% of which are singletons. Clones ranked in the top ten supply 9.1% of the sample.

Whole blood was collected in K2EDTA tubes by collaborating institutions according to the institutions' own protocols. For TCRbeta analysis, collaborators shipped samples as frozen whole blood, isolated PBMCs, or DNA extracted from either of those sample types. The chain is made from TRBV20-1 and TRBJ1-2, with 8 bases matching TRBD1. This sequence originates from a human donor in a cohort sampled during active COVID-19. Sequencing used peripheral blood. Here the CDR3 is given as CSAGGQAGF. The DNA sequence follows: TGCAGTGCCGGGGGACAGGCGGGATTC.